This TCR beta chain was recorded in a study of Ad26.COV2.S vaccination and SARS-CoV-2 variants. Documented treatment: 15 to 20 received Ad26.COV2.S at low or high dose, single or two shots; roughly five received placebo; per-sample allocation not given. Day 63 after the first vaccine or placebo injection was the time point for sampling. CDR1 PRHDT and CDR2 FYEKMQ come from the germline V gene (reference sequence). Trimming removed 4 bases at V and 0 bases at J, with 7 bases between. This CDR3 is built from 14 residues. Data came from immunoSEQ multiplex PCR; TCRdb stores just in-frame clones and leaves some out. This table has about 350,000 clones, more than 85% appearing once.

The source is a person between 18 and 65 years old who received the Ad26.COV2.S COVID-19 vaccine or a placebo. This chain connects TRBV13 to TRBJ2-4; weak D call: TRBD1 (6 bases). This specimen consisted of peripheral blood, obtained in a trial of Ad26.COV2.S vaccine versus placebo. The CDR3 region is CASSSGVAKNIQYF. CDR3 in DNA: TGTGCCAGCAGCTCAGGGGTAGCCAAAAACATTCAGTACTTC. The variable domain in full, completed from reference TRBV13 and TRBJ2-4, reads AAGVIQSPRHLIKEKRETATLKCYPIPRHDTVYWYQQGPGQDPQFLISFYEKMQSDKGSIPDRFSAQQFSDYHSELNMSSLELGDSALYFCASSSGVAKNIQYFGAGTRLSVL.